Only a few counts were recorded for the clone carrying this TCR beta chain. The V end lost 6 bases, the J end lost 0 bases, and 12 bases lay between the germline ends. Germline CDR1 reads SEHNR; CDR2 reads FQNEAQ (reference sequence). The CDR3 length is 15 residues. Generated by immunoSEQ multiplex PCR, the TCRdb table keeps only in-frame clones and is missing some. Of more than 45,000 clones in the sample, approximately 80% were seen once. This specimen comes from a study of OX40 agonist ivuxolimab in advanced cancers. The sample here was CD4+ or CD8+ T cells sorted from blood, taken in a trial of the OX40 agonist ivuxolimab. The TCR comes from an adult with an advanced solid tumor such as melanoma, head and neck, liver or kidney cancer. This chain links TRBV7-9 with TRBJ1-3; tentatively, D is TRBD1 (5 bases). The CDR3 nucleotides read TGTGCCAGCAGGGCAGGGATTAACTCTGGAAACACCATATATTTT. Its protein product is CASRAGINSGNTIYF.